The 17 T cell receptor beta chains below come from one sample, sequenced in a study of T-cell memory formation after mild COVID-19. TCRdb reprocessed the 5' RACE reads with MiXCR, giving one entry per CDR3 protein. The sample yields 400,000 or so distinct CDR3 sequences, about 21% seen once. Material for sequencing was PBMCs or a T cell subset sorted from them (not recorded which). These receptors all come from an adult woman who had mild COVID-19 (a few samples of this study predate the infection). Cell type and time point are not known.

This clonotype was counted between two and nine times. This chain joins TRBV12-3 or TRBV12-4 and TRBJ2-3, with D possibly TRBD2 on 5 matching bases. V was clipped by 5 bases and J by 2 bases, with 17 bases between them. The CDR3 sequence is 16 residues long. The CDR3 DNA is TGTGCCAGCAGTCCCCTCCCGGGAAGTTCCACAGATACGCAGTATTTT. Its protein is CASSPLPGSSTDTQYF.

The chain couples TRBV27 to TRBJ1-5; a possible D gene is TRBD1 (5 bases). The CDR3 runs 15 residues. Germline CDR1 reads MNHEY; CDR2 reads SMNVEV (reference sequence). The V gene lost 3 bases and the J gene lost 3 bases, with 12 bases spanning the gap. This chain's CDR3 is CASSLGGAHNQPQHF. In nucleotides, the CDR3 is TGTGCCAGCAGTTTGGGAGGGGCGCACAATCAGCCCCAGCATTTT.

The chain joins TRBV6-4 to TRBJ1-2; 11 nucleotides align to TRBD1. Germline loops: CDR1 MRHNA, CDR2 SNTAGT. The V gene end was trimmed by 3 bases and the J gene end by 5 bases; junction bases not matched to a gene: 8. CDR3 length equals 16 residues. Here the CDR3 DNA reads TGTGCCAGCAGTGATTTCGCCGGGACAGGGGGTTATGGCTACACCTTC. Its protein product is CASSDFAGTGGYGYTF.

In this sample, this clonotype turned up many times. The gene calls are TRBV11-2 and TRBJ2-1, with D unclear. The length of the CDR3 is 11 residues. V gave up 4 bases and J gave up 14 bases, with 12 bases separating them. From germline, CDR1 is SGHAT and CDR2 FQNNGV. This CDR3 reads CASSSGPVEFF. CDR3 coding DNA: TGTGCCAGCAGCTCGGGCCCCGTGGAGTTCTTC.

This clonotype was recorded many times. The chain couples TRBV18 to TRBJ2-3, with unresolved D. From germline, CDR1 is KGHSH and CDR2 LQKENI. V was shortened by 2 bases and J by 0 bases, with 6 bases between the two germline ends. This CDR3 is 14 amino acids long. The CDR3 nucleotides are TGTGCCAGCTCACCAGGACGGAGCACAGATACGCAGTATTTT. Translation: CASSPGRSTDTQYF.

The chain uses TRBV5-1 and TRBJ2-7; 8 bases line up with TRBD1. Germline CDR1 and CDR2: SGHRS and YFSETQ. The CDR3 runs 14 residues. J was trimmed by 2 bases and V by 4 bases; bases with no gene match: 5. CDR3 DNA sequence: TGCGCCAGCAGCAACCGACAGGGGACCTACGAGCAGTACTTC. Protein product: CASSNRQGTYEQYF.

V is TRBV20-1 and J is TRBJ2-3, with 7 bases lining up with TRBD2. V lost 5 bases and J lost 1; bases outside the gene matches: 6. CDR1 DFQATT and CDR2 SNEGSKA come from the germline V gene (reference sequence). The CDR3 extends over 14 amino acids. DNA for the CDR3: TGCAGTGCTTCTACCCTAGCGGGCACAGATACGCAGTATTTT. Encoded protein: CSASTLAGTDTQYF.

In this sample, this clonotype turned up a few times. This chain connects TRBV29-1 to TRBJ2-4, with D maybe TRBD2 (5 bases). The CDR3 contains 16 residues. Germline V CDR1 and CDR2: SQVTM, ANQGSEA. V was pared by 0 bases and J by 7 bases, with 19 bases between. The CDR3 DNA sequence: TGCAGCGTTGAAGATCGCCGGGGTAGGTTTCGGAACATTCAGTACTTC. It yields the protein CSVEDRRGRFRNIQYF.

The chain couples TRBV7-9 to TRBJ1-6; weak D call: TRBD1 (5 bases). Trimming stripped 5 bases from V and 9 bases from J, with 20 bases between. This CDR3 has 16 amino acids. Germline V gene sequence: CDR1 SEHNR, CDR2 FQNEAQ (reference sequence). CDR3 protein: CASSRTLGTKFSPLHF. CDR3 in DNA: TGTGCCAGCAGCCGAACCCTCGGGACGAAATTTTCACCCCTCCACTTT.

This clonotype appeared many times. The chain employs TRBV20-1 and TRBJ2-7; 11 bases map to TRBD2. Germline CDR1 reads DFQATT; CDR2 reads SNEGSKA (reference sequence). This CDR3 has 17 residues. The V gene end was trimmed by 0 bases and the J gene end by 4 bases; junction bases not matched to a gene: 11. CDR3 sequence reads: CSARDKSRLAGLYEQYF. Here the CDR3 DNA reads TGCAGTGCTAGAGATAAATCTCGACTAGCGGGACTATACGAGCAGTACTTC.

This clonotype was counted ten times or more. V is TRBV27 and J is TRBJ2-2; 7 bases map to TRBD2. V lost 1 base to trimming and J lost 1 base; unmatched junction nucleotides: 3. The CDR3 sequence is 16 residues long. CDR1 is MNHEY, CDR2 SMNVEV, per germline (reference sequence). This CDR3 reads CASSLWSGGNTGELFF. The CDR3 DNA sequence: TGTGCCAGCAGTTTATGGTCGGGAGGGAACACCGGGGAGCTGTTTTTT.

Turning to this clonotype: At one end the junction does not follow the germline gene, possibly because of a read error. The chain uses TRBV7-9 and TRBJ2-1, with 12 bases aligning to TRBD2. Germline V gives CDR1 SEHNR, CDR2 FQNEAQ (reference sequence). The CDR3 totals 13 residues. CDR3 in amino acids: CASSLTSGSVILF. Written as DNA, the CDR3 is TGTGCCAGCAGCTTGACTAGCGGGAGTGTAATTTTGTTC.

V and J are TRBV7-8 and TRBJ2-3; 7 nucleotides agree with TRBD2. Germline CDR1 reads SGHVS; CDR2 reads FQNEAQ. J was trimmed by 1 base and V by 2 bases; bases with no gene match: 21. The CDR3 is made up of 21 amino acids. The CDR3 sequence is CASSLKAGGAQRGTRTDTQYF. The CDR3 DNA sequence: TGTGCCAGCAGCTTAAAAGCCGGCGGGGCCCAGCGGGGCACACGCACAGATACGCAGTATTTT.

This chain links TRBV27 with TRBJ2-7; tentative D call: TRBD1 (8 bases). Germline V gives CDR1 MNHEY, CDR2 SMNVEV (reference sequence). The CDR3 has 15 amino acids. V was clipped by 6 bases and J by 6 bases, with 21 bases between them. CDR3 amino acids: CASRDTGQGGVEQYF. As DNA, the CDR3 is TGTGCCAGCAGGGACACAGGACAGGGAGGGGTCGAGCAGTACTTC.

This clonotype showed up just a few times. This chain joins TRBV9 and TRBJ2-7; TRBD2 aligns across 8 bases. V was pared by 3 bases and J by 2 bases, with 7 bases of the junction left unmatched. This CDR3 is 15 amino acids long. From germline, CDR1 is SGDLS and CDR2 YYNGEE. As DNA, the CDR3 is TGTGCCAGCAGCGCATCGAGCGGGAGTACCTACGAGCAGTACTTC. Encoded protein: CASSASSGSTYEQYF.

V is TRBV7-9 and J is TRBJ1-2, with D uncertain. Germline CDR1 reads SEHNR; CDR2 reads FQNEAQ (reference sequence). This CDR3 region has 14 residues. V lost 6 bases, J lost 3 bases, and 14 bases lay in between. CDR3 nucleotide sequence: TGTGCCAGCAGTTTCCCTAGGGAAGACTATGGCTACACCTTC. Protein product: CASSFPREDYGYTF.

CDR3 DNA sequence: TGTGCCTGGAGCAGGGGCTCCGGGGCCAACGTCCTGACTTTC. Protein product: CAWSRGSGANVLTF. V usage is TRBV30 and J usage is TRBJ2-6; possible D gene TRBD1, 6 bases. Germline CDR1 is GTSNPN and CDR2 is SVGIG (reference sequence). This CDR3 spans 14 amino acids. The V end lost 3 bases, the J end lost 4 bases, and 10 bases lay between the germline ends.